What follows are 23 T cell receptor beta chains derived from one specimen sequenced in a study of CD8+ T cells in alopecia areata. Extraction and reverse transcription of RNA yielded cDNA as the sequencing template. This table comes from immunoSEQ multiplex PCR, and its TCRdb copy is limited to in-frame clones, with some not included. Recorded here are 270,000 or so clones, none singletons. A panel of CD4, CD8alpha, NKG2D, NKG2ACE and other markers served to sort pooled cutaneous lymph node cells. Sequenced sample: CD4+ T cells sorted from a lymph node. The receptors were gathered from a C3H/HeJ mouse with alopecia areata. As its MHC haplotype, the strain has H2-k.

The sample holds a few counts of this clone. Genes and germline are mouse. The DNA ends 4 residues before the CDR3 does, and the rest of the CDR3 is filled in from the germline J gene. Other DNA sequences in the same sample also yield this CDR3. V and J are TRBV17 and TRBJ2-7; TRBD2 matches at 11 bases. The germline CDR1 and CDR2 sequences are MNHDT and YYDKIL. With V trimmed by 6 bases and J by 0 bases, 4 bases remained unmatched. This CDR3 comprises 15 residues. The CDR3 protein is CASSRDWGSSYEQYF. The sequenced CDR3 bases are TGTGCTAGCAGCCGGGACTGGGGGAGCTCCTAT.

As regards this clone: This is likely an artifact of a read error, given a far larger clone one base away. Mouse gene names and germline throughout. The CDR3 end falls 4 residues outside the read, so it is completed with the germline J gene. The sample has other DNA sequences that encode this CDR3 too. V and J are TRBV19 and TRBJ1-2; 8 bases line up with TRBD1. V lost 5 bases to trimming and J lost 2 bases; unmatched junction nucleotides: 2. The CDR3 loop spans 13 amino acids. Germline-derived CDR1 and CDR2 are FNHDT and SITEND (reference sequence). The CDR3 bases that were read are TGTGCCAGCAGACGACAGGGGAACTCC. Translated, it gives CASRRQGNS. The full CDR3 reads CASRRQGNSDYTF. Full variable domain (missing parts from reference TRBV19 and TRBJ1-2): GGIITQTPKFLIGQEGQKLTLKCQQNFNHDTMYWYRQDSGKGLRLIYYSITENDLQKGDLSEGYDASREKKSSFSLTVTSAQKNEMAVFLCASRRQGNSDYTFGSGTRLLVI.

In regard to this clone: The genes and germline here are from mouse. The CDR3 end is not reached by the read, which stops 4 residues before it; the germline J gene fills it in. This rearrangement joins TRBV13-2 to TRBJ2-7; 10 bases agree with TRBD1. Germline loops: CDR1 NNHNN, CDR2 SYGAGS (reference sequence). The CDR3 loop spans 15 amino acids. V shed 3 bases and J 2 bases; nucleotides not matched to a gene: 5. The CDR3 bases that were read are TGTGCCAGCGGTGTCCGGGACAGGGGACCCTAT. Residues: CASGVRDRGPY. The entire CDR3 is CASGVRDRGPYEQYF.

This clone was counted a few times. Each gene name is a mouse one. The read ends 4 residues early relative to the CDR3; the germline J gene fills the gap. V and J are TRBV19 and TRBJ2-3, with D possibly matching TRBD1 (5 bases). Per the germline V gene, CDR1 is FNHDT and CDR2 is SITEND (reference sequence). This CDR3 contains 14 residues. Trimming pared 4 bases from V and 1 base from J, leaving 10 bases between. This chain's CDR3 is CASSSGMGAETLYF. The CDR3 bases that were read are TGTGCCAGCAGTTCAGGGATGGGTGCAGAA.

This clone was observed a few times. All gene names here are mouse names. The missing CDR3 end, 4 residues past where the read stops, is filled in from the germline J gene. This sample also contains other DNA sequences that code for the same CDR3. V gene TRBV5 combines with J gene TRBJ2-7; 12 positions agree with TRBD2. The trim removed 1 base at V and 3 bases at J, leaving 1 base unmatched. Germline CDR1 and CDR2: LGHNA and YNLKQL (reference sequence). The CDR3 contains 15 residues. The CDR3 here is CASSQAGLGGYEQYF. The DNA read from the CDR3 is TGTGCCAGCAGCCAAGCGGGACTGGGGGGCTAT.

As regards this clone: A much bigger clone sits one base away, suggesting this may be a read error. The gene names given are mouse names. With the read ending 4 residues before the CDR3 end, the germline J gene is used to fill in that end. The sample holds other DNA sequences that translate to the same CDR3. The chain carries TRBV13-3 and TRBJ1-2; the match to TRBD1 covers 8 bases. Looked up from germline, CDR1 is NNHDY and CDR2 is SYVADS. This CDR3 spans 13 amino acids. J lost 3 bases, V lost 2 bases, and 0 bases had no gene match. Partial CDR3 DNA: TGTGCCAGCAGTGAACAGGGGGACTCC. Amino acid sequence: CASSEQGDS. The whole CDR3 sequence is CASSEQGDSDYTF.

Note on this clone: The gene names given are mouse names. The read stops 4 residues short of the end of the CDR3; the missing end is completed from the germline J gene. This chain connects TRBV13-3 to TRBJ2-3; 12 nucleotides match TRBD2. This CDR3 is 16 amino acids long. After removal of 2 bases from V and 2 bases from J, the junction contained 3 bases not matched to a gene. Germline V CDR1 and CDR2: NNHDY, SYVADS. The sequenced CDR3 bases are TGTGCCAGCAGTGAGAGACTGGGGGGGCTTGCAGAA. Its translation is CASSERLGGLAE. The whole CDR3 reads CASSERLGGLAETLYF.

This clone was counted between two and nine times. The genes are named according to mouse. The read ends 4 residues before the CDR3 terminus; that terminus is restored from the germline J gene. The chain employs TRBV19 and TRBJ2-7, with 9 bases fitting TRBD1. Germline trimming cut 5 bases from V and 0 bases from J; bases unmatched to any gene: 3. The germline CDR1 and CDR2 sequences are FNHDT and SITEND (reference sequence). The CDR3 extends over 14 amino acids. The CDR3: CASRGQGSSYEQYF. The sequenced part of the CDR3 DNA is TGTGCCAGCAGAGGACAGGGGAGCTCCTAT.

This clone was found a few times. The gene symbols are mouse symbols. The CDR3 goes on 4 residues after the read ends, and that part is filled in from the germline J gene. The genes are TRBV5 and TRBJ2-1; 8 bases match TRBD1. Germline assignment: CDR1 LGHNA and CDR2 YNLKQL (reference sequence). The CDR3 sequence is 15 residues long. The CDR3 loop reads CASSPRPGGEAEQFF. CDR3 DNA, as far as it was read: TGTGCCAGCAGCCCCCGGCCAGGGGGCGAGGCT.

This clone came up a few times. A much bigger clone sits one base away, suggesting this may be a read error. The gene names here belong to mouse. The read halts 4 residues ahead of the CDR3 end, with the missing end drawn from the germline J gene. Other DNA sequences in the sample encode the same CDR3. The gene calls are TRBV1 and TRBJ2-1; TRBD2 matches at 8 bases. Germline CDR1 reads NSQYPW; CDR2 reads LRSPGD (reference sequence). This CDR3 comprises 14 residues. This CDR3 is CTCSADGGGAEQFF. The sequenced CDR3 bases are TGCACCTGCAGTGCAGACGGGGGGGGCGCT.

In the case of this clone: These gene names are mouse names. Coverage ceases 4 residues before the CDR3 finishes, and the germline J gene fills in the end. The rearrangement joins TRBV5 to TRBJ2-5; a weak D match, TRBD1 (7 bases). The CDR3 length is 14 residues. CDR1 and CDR2 (germline): LGHNA, YNLKQL (reference sequence). The CDR3 reads CASSQVKGADTQYF. The DNA read from the CDR3 is TGTGCCAGCAGCCAAGTAAAGGGGGCGGAC.

A word on this clone: Genes here carry mouse names. The DNA ends 4 residues before the CDR3 does, and the rest of the CDR3 is filled in from the germline J gene. The gene calls are TRBV1 and TRBJ2-3, with D perhaps TRBD2 (6 bases). Germline V gene lookup returns CDR1 NSQYPW and CDR2 LRSPGD (reference sequence). Trimming shortened V by 4 bases and J by 0 bases, and 11 bases separated the two germline ends. The CDR3 extends over 15 amino acids. The CDR3 region is CTCSELGVSAETLYF. The CDR3 DNA, read in part, is TGCACCTGCAGTGAACTGGGTGTTAGTGCAGAA.

Concerning this clone itself: Gene and germline names: mouse. Partial CDR3 DNA: TGTGCCAGCAGCTTAGAGGCGGGGGGGAACTATGCT. It yields the protein CASSLEAGGNYA. Given in full, the CDR3 is CASSLEAGGNYAEQFF. J is TRBJ2-1 and V is TRBV3, with 7 bases identical to TRBD2. The CDR3 goes on 4 residues after the read ends, and that part is filled in from the germline J gene. This CDR3 has 16 amino acids. Germline-derived CDR1 and CDR2 are SNHLY and FYNGKV (reference sequence). V trimming: 1 base; J trimming: 1 base; junction bases outside the gene matches: 4.

Of note for this clone: Mouse germline and gene names are used. The CDR3 bases that were read are TGTGCTAGCAGTAGAGCCCCCAGCACA. It translates to CASSRAPST. The entire CDR3 reads CASSRAPSTEVFF. The chain employs TRBV17 and TRBJ1-1, with D uncertain. Sequencing ends 4 residues short of the CDR3 end; the germline J gene provides the rest. This CDR3 has 13 residues. Per the germline V gene, CDR1 is MNHDT and CDR2 is YYDKIL. V was trimmed by 1 base and J by 4 bases, leaving 7 bases between them.

Comments on this clone: The gene names here belong to mouse. Read data end 4 residues before the CDR3 end; the end is taken from the germline J gene. The rearrangement joins TRBV13-1 to TRBJ2-5; 9 nucleotides align to TRBD1. This CDR3 comprises 16 residues. From germline, CDR1 is NSHNY and CDR2 SYGAGN. The junction had 5 bases not matched to a gene; V was cut back by 1 base and J by 2 bases. The CDR3: CASSDPLTGGQDTQYF. The DNA read from the CDR3 is TGTGCCAGCAGTGATCCTCTGACAGGGGGCCAAGAC.

On this clone itself: The gene names here belong to mouse. The read gets to within 4 residues of the CDR3 end, and the germline J gene fills in the rest. V is TRBV14 and J is TRBJ2-4, with a weak D call TRBD2 (6 bases). The germline V gene encodes CDR1 SGHDT and CDR2 FRDEAV. This CDR3 spans 15 amino acids. Trimming took 0 bases from V and 0 from J, leaving 8 bases between them. The DNA read from the CDR3 is TGTGCCAGCAGTTTCTCCGGGACTAGTCAAAAC. Amino acid sequence: CASSFSGTSQN. The entire CDR3 protein reads CASSFSGTSQNTLYF.

This clone came up a few times. Here the gene names and germline are mouse. The DNA ends 4 residues before the CDR3 does, and the rest of the CDR3 is filled in from the germline J gene. The V and J genes are TRBV17 and TRBJ1-1, with TRBD1 as a possible D gene (6 bases). The CDR3 is 12 amino acids. Germline values: CDR1 MNHDT, CDR2 YYDKIL. CDR3 protein: CARRGGAPEVFF. The CDR3 DNA, read in part, is TGTGCTAGGAGGGGGGGCGCCCCA. Variable domain in full (rest from reference TRBV17 and TRBJ1-1): DTTVKQNPRYKLARVGKPVNLICSQTMNHDTMYWYQKKPNQAPKLLLFYYDKILNREADTFEKFQSSRPNNSFCSLYIGSAGLEYSAMYLCARRGGAPEVFFGKGTRLTVV.

In the case of this clone: Gene names and germline match the mouse. The CDR3 end lies 4 residues beyond the end of the read and is filled in from the germline J gene. This sample includes further DNA sequences coding for the same CDR3. V usage is TRBV13-1 and J usage is TRBJ2-1, with 7 bases that match TRBD2. V lost 3 bases and J lost 5; bases outside the gene matches: 2. CDR3 length: 13 amino acids. Germline CDR1 reads NSHNY; CDR2 reads SYGAGN. This chain's CDR3 is CASSAGGDAEQFF. Incomplete CDR3 DNA: TGTGCCAGCAGTGCTGGGGGTGATGCT.

This clone was picked up a small number of times. Germline and genes: mouse. The read terminates 4 residues ahead of where the CDR3 ends, so the germline J gene completes it. V is TRBV17 and J is TRBJ2-3; D may be TRBD1 (6 bases). V lost 2 bases and J lost 0, with 9 bases in between. Germline CDR1 is MNHDT and CDR2 is YYDKIL. CDR3 size: 15 residues. The CDR3 here is CASSRRDISAETLYF. Partial CDR3 DNA: TGTGCTAGCAGTAGAAGGGACATAAGTGCAGAA.

With respect to this clone: All gene names here are mouse names. The read comes to an end 4 residues before the CDR3 does, leaving the germline J gene to fill in the end. This chain links TRBV13-1 with TRBJ1-2; 12 positions match TRBD1. CDR1 NSHNY and CDR2 SYGAGN come from the germline V gene. This CDR3 spans 15 amino acids. The CDR3 bases that were read are TGTGCCAGCAGTGATGGGGGACAGGGGGCTTCC. Its protein is CASSDGGQGAS. The full CDR3 reads CASSDGGQGASDYTF.

For this clone: Genes and germline are mouse. The read ends 4 residues before the CDR3 terminus; that terminus is restored from the germline J gene. This sequence joins TRBV19 and TRBJ2-2; 8 bases align to TRBD2. Losses at the gene ends were 2 bases for V and 6 bases for J; bases not matched to a gene: 3. CDR1 and CDR2 (germline): FNHDT, SITEND (reference sequence). The CDR3 is 14 amino acids. The sequenced CDR3 bases are TGTGCCAGCAGTATCCCTGGGGGGTCCGGG. Protein: CASSIPGGSG. The CDR3 in its entirety is CASSIPGGSGQLYF.

Of note for this clone: Gene names are mouse gene names. The read falls 4 residues short of the CDR3 end, and the missing part is taken from the germline J gene. The chain links TRBV5 to TRBJ2-5, with a tentative D call TRBD2 (6 bases). CDR1 is LGHNA and CDR2 is YNLKQL in the germline V gene (reference sequence). V gave up 2 bases and J gave up 0 bases, with 12 bases separating them. This CDR3 contains 16 residues. Partial CDR3 DNA: TGTGCCAGCAGCCAACAGCGGGGGGTTAACCAAGAC. Translating gives CASSQQRGVNQD. The entire CDR3 protein reads CASSQQRGVNQDTQYF.

This clone turned up a few times. The gene symbols are mouse symbols. With the read ending 4 residues before the CDR3 end, the germline J gene is used to fill in that end. This sample includes further DNA sequences coding for the same CDR3. The chain uses TRBV1 and TRBJ2-7; D is unresolved. With 1 base removed from V and 3 bases from J, the gap between germline ends came to 7 bases. The germline V gene has CDR1 NSQYPW and CDR2 LRSPGD (reference sequence). CDR3 length equals 13 residues. The CDR3 sequence: CTCSAGGDYEQYF. CDR3 bases read: TGCACCTGCAGTGCAGGGGGAGACTAT.